What follows are 18 T cell receptor beta chains derived from one specimen sequenced in a study of naive and memory T cell subsets. Study results and limitations: Especially in CD8 cells, naive repertoires contained a few larger clonotypes, possibly CD45RA-re-expressing memory cells.

Their antigens are not known. The beta constant-region primer was an equimolar mix of two oligonucleotides covering TRBC1 and TRBC2. The ligated cDNA underwent four PCR rounds using SP2 and nested alpha and beta constant-region primers. TCRdb itself ran the UMI-ligation and nested PCR reads through MiXCR, one entry per CDR3 protein. The sample includes about 100,000 distinct CDR3 sequences, more than 14% seen only once; the top ten take 2.5% to 3.5%. The material sequenced was naive CD8+ T cells from blood. These receptors were collected from a human donor in good health.

This clonotype was seen a single time. The V and J genes are TRBV7-9 and TRBJ1-3; 9 bases align to TRBD1. Germline lookup yields CDR1 SEHNR and CDR2 FQNEAQ (reference sequence). The V segment lost 0 bases and the J segment 0 bases; nucleotides outside the gene matches: 3. There are 17 residues in the CDR3. The CDR3 spells CASSLATGGSSGNTIYF. CDR3 in DNA: TGTGCCAGCAGCTTAGCGACAGGGGGAAGCTCTGGAAACACCATATATTTT.

The chain employs TRBV4-3 and TRBJ1-6; maybe TRBD1 (5 bases). In germline, CDR1 is LGHNA, CDR2 YSLEER. V lost 0 bases and J lost 10, with 16 bases in between. The CDR3 is 16 residues long. CDR3: CASSQDGTPGGSPLHF. The DNA for the CDR3 is TGCGCCAGCAGCCAAGACGGGACCCCCGGGGGGTCACCCCTCCACTTT.

This clonotype came up many times. CDR3 nucleotides: TGTGCCAGCAGCGTAGTAAGCTCGGAGGGACCCGGCTACACCTTC. It codes for CASSVVSSEGPGYTF. The chain joins TRBV9 to TRBJ1-2; D may be TRBD1 (5 bases). Germline V CDR1 and CDR2: SGDLS, YYNGEE. The CDR3 loop spans 15 amino acids. Trimming stripped 0 bases from V and 8 bases from J, with 17 bases between.

This chain joins TRBV27 and TRBJ2-1; D is unresolved. V lost 3 bases to trimming and J lost 7 bases, with 13 bases between them. CDR1 MNHEY and CDR2 SMNVEV come from the germline V gene (reference sequence). This CDR3 is built from 14 residues. This CDR3 reads CASSFFRTRNEQFF. The CDR3 nucleotides read TGTGCCAGCAGTTTTTTCAGGACCAGGAATGAGCAGTTCTTC.

The V and J genes are TRBV20-1 and TRBJ1-6, with D possibly TRBD1 on 5 matching bases. Per the germline V gene, CDR1 is DFQATT and CDR2 is SNEGSKA (reference sequence). The CDR3 covers 14 residues. With 6 bases removed from V and 7 bases from J, the gap between germline ends came to 16 bases. The CDR3 spells CSAPGGLLNSPLHF. DNA for the CDR3: TGCAGTGCACCGGGGGGACTCCTGAATTCACCCCTCCACTTT.

The gene calls are TRBV20-1 and TRBJ1-1; D uncertain. Trimming removed 3 bases from V and 11 bases from J, with 13 bases in between. The CDR3 is made up of 11 amino acids. Germline V gene sequence: CDR1 DFQATT, CDR2 SNEGSKA (reference sequence). DNA for the CDR3: TGCAGTGCTAGGTTGGCATTGGAGGCTTTCTTT. Translation: CSARLALEAFF.

In this sample, this clonotype turned up many times. The chain carries TRBV19 and TRBJ2-7; 9 bases fit TRBD2. The CDR3 contains 18 residues. The germline V gene has CDR1 LNHDA and CDR2 SQIVND (reference sequence). Losses at the gene ends were 5 bases for V and 4 bases for J; bases not matched to a gene: 18. The CDR3, as DNA: TGTGCCAGTAGTCCCCAGCGTAGGGTAGCGGGAGTTAGGTACGAGCAGTACTTC. Protein sequence: CASSPQRRVAGVRYEQYF. Using reference TRBV19 and TRBJ2-7 for the parts outside the CDR3, the full variable domain is DGGITQSPKYLFRKEGQNVTLSCEQNLNHDAMYWYRQDPGQGLRLIYYSQIVNDFQKGDIAEGYSVSREKKESFPLTVTSAQKNPTAFYLCASSPQRRVAGVRYEQYFGPGTRLTVT.

The chain combines TRBV29-1 with TRBJ2-1, with TRBD2 identical over 9 bases. V gave up 7 bases and J gave up 5 bases; unmatched junction bases: 9. CDR1 SQVTM and CDR2 ANQGSEA come from the germline V gene. The CDR3 loop spans 14 amino acids. CDR3 loop: CSAGAGGSDNEQFF. For the CDR3, the DNA is TGCAGCGCCGGTGCGGGAGGGTCGGACAATGAGCAGTTCTTC.

J is TRBJ2-3 and V is TRBV7-8, with a possible D match to TRBD2 (5 bases). Germline lookup yields CDR1 SGHVS and CDR2 FQNEAQ. Deletions cut 5 bases from V and 0 bases from J, with 9 bases between. This CDR3 region has 14 residues. The CDR3 bases are TGTGCCAGCAGCGAGGGCGGTAGCACAGATACGCAGTATTTT. It is translated as CASSEGGSTDTQYF.

This clonotype appeared a few times. V usage is TRBV7-9 and J usage is TRBJ2-5, with 8 bases identical to TRBD2. Germline V lookup: CDR1 SEHNR, CDR2 FQNEAQ (reference sequence). V gave up 6 bases and J gave up 0 bases; unmatched junction bases: 12. This CDR3 comprises 17 residues. The CDR3 bases are TGTGCCAGCAGTTCACCCGGGACTAGACTGTACCAAGAGACCCAGTACTTC. It translates to CASSSPGTRLYQETQYF.

The table lists this clonotype with a few counts. The chain has TRBV4-3 and TRBJ2-3; D not resolved. V was pared by 0 bases and J by 6 bases, with 13 bases between. The germline CDR1 and CDR2 sequences are LGHNA and YSLEER. The CDR3 runs 15 residues. CDR3 loop: CASSQDLSLGDTQYF. The CDR3 DNA reads TGCGCCAGCAGCCAAGATCTCAGTTTAGGGGATACGCAGTATTTT.

This clonotype came up a few times. The chain links TRBV12-3 or TRBV12-4 to TRBJ1-4, with D perhaps TRBD1 (5 bases). This CDR3 contains 15 residues. The ends were cut back, 7 bases at V and 4 bases at J, with 16 bases in the middle. The CDR3 sequence is CASTPGRGSNEKLFF. The CDR3 DNA reads TGTGCCAGCACCCCAGGGAGGGGCAGTAATGAAAAACTGTTTTTT.

This clonotype came up a few times. The genes are TRBV12-5 and TRBJ2-1, with D uncertain. The V gene lost 4 bases and the J gene lost 10 bases, with 20 bases spanning the gap. This CDR3 has 15 residues. Germline V gives CDR1 LGHNT, CDR2 FRNRAP. For the CDR3, the DNA is TGTGCTAGTGGTTACACCCCGTTTAGCCGTTGGGAGCAGTTCTTC. Its translation is CASGYTPFSRWEQFF.

This clonotype was detected only a few times. V usage is TRBV7-9 and J usage is TRBJ1-2; 7 bases line up with TRBD1. The CDR3 has 14 residues. The V and J ends lost 5 bases and 0 bases, in that order; junction bases with no gene match: 3. CDR1 and CDR2 from the germline V gene are SEHNR and FQNEAQ (reference sequence). The CDR3 loop reads CASSIGTANYGYTF. The CDR3 DNA follows: TGTGCCAGCAGCATCGGGACAGCTAACTATGGCTACACCTTC.

V gene TRBV7-9 combines with J gene TRBJ2-7, with D unresolved. V was clipped by 3 bases and J by 1 base, with 7 bases between them. CDR3 size: 13 residues. CDR1 and CDR2 from the germline V gene are SEHNR and FQNEAQ (reference sequence). CDR3: CASSFPESYEQYF. DNA of the CDR3: TGTGCCAGCAGCTTCCCGGAATCCTACGAGCAGTACTTC.

This clonotype was counted many times. CDR3 in DNA: TGTGCCAGTAGCGGCTCTGTTGCAGGGATATTCTACGAGCAGTACTTC. Its protein product is CASSGSVAGIFYEQYF. The rearrangement joins TRBV19 to TRBJ2-7; TRBD1 is a possible D gene (5 bases). This CDR3 has 16 residues. The germline V and J ends were trimmed by 6 bases and 3 bases, with 21 bases remaining between them. The germline gives CDR1 LNHDA, CDR2 SQIVND (reference sequence). The full variable domain, its missing parts supplied by reference TRBV19 and TRBJ2-7, is DGGITQSPKYLFRKEGQNVTLSCEQNLNHDAMYWYRQDPGQGLRLIYYSQIVNDFQKGDIAEGYSVSREKKESFPLTVTSAQKNPTAFYLCASSGSVAGIFYEQYFGPGTRLTVT.

This clonotype was counted between two and nine times. The rearrangement joins TRBV10-3 to TRBJ2-7, with TRBD2 matching 7 bases. From germline, CDR1 is ENHRY and CDR2 SYGVKD. The CDR3 consists of 16 residues. V was pared by 3 bases and J by 6 bases, with 14 bases of the junction left unmatched. The CDR3: CAISDLMEGGPAEQYF. As DNA, the CDR3 is TGTGCCATCAGTGACCTTATGGAGGGAGGGCCTGCCGAGCAGTACTTC.

This clonotype was seen a handful of times. This CDR3 is CASSDLGRANYGYTF. The CDR3 nucleotides read TGTGCCAGCAGTGATTTGGGACGGGCTAACTATGGCTACACCTTC. This sequence joins TRBV2 and TRBJ1-2; tentative D call: TRBD1 (5 bases). The CDR3 totals 15 residues. V was trimmed by 3 bases and J by 0 bases, leaving 11 bases between them. The V gene's germline CDR1 is SNHLY and CDR2 FYNNEI.